Listed below are T cell receptor beta chains from one sample, sequenced in a study of blood T cell repertoires in COVID-19. TCRdb's copy holds only in-frame clones and misses some; the assay was immunoSEQ multiplex PCR. Of some 290,000 clones in the sample, about 90% were seen once. Sequencing was carried out using peripheral blood. The origin of the receptors is a woman in her twenties or thirties with COVID-19, enrolled during active disease. CDR3s include the opening cysteine and the closing phenylalanine or tryptophan.

v_call,cdr3_aa
TRBV6-5,CASSFVRGGTEAFF
TRBV27,CASSLERALVQPQHF
TRBV3-1/TRBV3-2,CASSPSASNTGELFF
TRBV10-3,CAIREATEEQFF
TRBV5-4,CASSTPLGQGVYGYTF
TRBV11-2,CASSFQQGNTEAFF
TRBV6-5,CASSLEAGGSYEQYF
TRBV18,CASSPPQALSLYGYTF
TRBV7-9,CASSPPTGAGEKLFF
TRBV4-1,CASSPDPGQGARGKNIQYF
TRBV6-5,CASRTGGNNQPQHF
TRBV2,CASSEPRLSMLYTF
TRBV19,CASSTVEAFF
TRBV3-1/TRBV3-2,CASSQTGSYGYTF
TRBV9,CASSVAKEARTFSNQPQHF
TRBV13,CASSLAGTGYEQYF
TRBV19,CASTSEAGGIKDTQYF
TRBV6-5,CASSYTRYQPNYGYTF
TRBV7-9,CASSSGTGRVNQPQHF
TRBV6-5,CASSFRTGGVYGYTF
TRBV2,CAGRGPGGPDTQYF
TRBV7-6,CASRKTPGQQNTGELFF
TRBV20-1,CSASIAGGRNNEQFF
TRBV29-1,CSVGQGDYGYTF
TRBV5-1,CASSPATGPYGYTF
TRBV20-1,CSGRVDYGYTF
TRBV12-3/TRBV12-4,CASSGGQTGELFF
TRBV28,CASSLLLDRGVNTEAFF
TRBV2,CASTGQALSEAFF
TRBV28,CASSSTGTPLHF
TRBV13,CASSLSLAAEQYF
TRBV27,CASSLIGGSGYTF